This TCR delta chain comes out of a study of Vδ1+ human thymocytes. Study outcomes and limitations: Thymic delta-chain repertoires held roughly 20% Vdelta2 sequences and few Vdelta3, despite high sort purity. Thymic TRG and TRD repertoires appeared highly polyclonal, with Gaussian CDR3 length distributions.

The template was reverse-transcribed extracted RNA. Multiplex PCR used pooled V-gene forward primers and a constant-region reverse primer to amplify CDR3s. TCRdb re-called the multiplex PCR reads using CATT. Here the sample spans tens of thousands of delta-chain clones, around a sixth being singletons. Purity of the sorted Vdelta1+ thymocytes ranged from 98% to 99.6%. For this clone: Its target is unknown.

V dropped 1 base and J dropped 4 bases, with 16 bases sitting between them. Looked up from germline, CDR1 is TSWWSYY and CDR2 is QGS. The CDR3 runs to 16 residues. The rearrangement joins TRDV1 to TRDJ1; maybe TRDD3 (5 bases). The sequence derives from a boy under three years old who had congenital heart surgery. What was sequenced was Vdelta1+ gamma-delta thymocytes from the thymus. As for subset: FACS-sorted CD3+ TCRalphabeta- TCRVdelta1+ TCRVdelta2- thymocytes. The CDR3 protein is CALGEPTGGMNDKLIF. DNA for the CDR3: TGTGCTCTTGGGGAACCTACGGGGGGCATGAACGATAAACTCATCTTT.